This T cell receptor beta chain was sequenced during a study of response to subunit inactivated influenza vaccine. Regarding the study as a whole: T cells newly recruited by each seasonal influenza vaccination are few, the authors suggested.

In this sample, this clonotype turned up many times. What it binds is unknown. One entry per CDR3 protein, called by TCRdb with MiXCR from the RT-PCR reads. The sample has a few hundred thousand distinct CDR3 sequences, roughly 7.9% seen once. CDR3 length: 17 residues. Trimming removed 6 bases from V and 5 bases from J; junction bases left unmatched: 17. Germline CDR1 MNHNS, CDR2 SASEGT. The chain carries TRBV6-1 and TRBJ1-2; 8 nucleotides agree with TRBD1. This TCR came from a man in his fifties or sixties who received an inactivated influenza vaccine. The sample was PBMCs from blood, taken around 2 years after vaccination. CDR3 DNA: TGTGCCAGCAGCCCTCTGATAGGGCAGGGGGCCGGTTATGGCTACACCTTC. Protein sequence: CASSPLIGQGAGYGYTF.